The 27 T cell receptor beta chains below all came from one sample that was sequenced in a study of blood T cell repertoires in COVID-19. The assay was immunoSEQ multiplex PCR, and TCRdb's table has in-frame clones only and misses some. The table shows more than 150,000 clones, with roughly nine tenths occurring only once. Sequenced: peripheral blood. These receptors came from a man in his 70s with active or convalescent COVID-19.

V usage is TRBV3-1 (or the pseudogene TRBV3-2) and J usage is TRBJ2-4; 8 bases agree with TRBD2. Losses at the gene ends were 0 bases for V and 6 bases for J; bases not matched to a gene: 7. The CDR3 runs to 16 residues. The V gene's germline CDR1 is LGHDT and CDR2 YNNKEL (reference sequence). This CDR3 reads CASSQDRGAGVNIQYF. CDR3 nucleotides: TGTGCCAGCAGCCAAGATCGGGGAGCGGGGGTAAACATTCAGTACTTC.

The chain is built from TRBV7-2 and TRBJ1-2; D not certain. Trimming left V 4 bases short and J 3 bases short, with 18 bases between. Germline assignment: CDR1 SGHTA and CDR2 FQGNSA. The CDR3 spans 16 residues. The CDR3 loop is CASSSSRRHGDYGYTF. CDR3 bases: TGTGCCAGCAGCTCCAGTAGGCGACACGGGGACTATGGCTACACCTTC.

This chain connects TRBV10-3 to TRBJ1-5; TRBD1 matches at 8 bases. The CDR3 is 16 residues long. Germline CDR1 ENHRY, CDR2 SYGVKD. J gave up 4 bases and V 0 bases, and 5 bases lay outside the gene matches. Written as DNA, the CDR3 is TGTGCCATCAGTGAGTCGAATACAGGGGGTAATCAGCCCCAGCATTTT. Protein product: CAISESNTGGNQPQHF.

The rearrangement uses TRBV15 and TRBJ1-5; D remains unclear. V was clipped by 1 base and J by 12 bases, with 10 bases between them. Germline CDR1 is LNHNV and CDR2 is YYDKDF (reference sequence). The CDR3 spans 12 residues. CDR3: CATSRVAAVQHF. CDR3 nucleotides: TGTGCCACCAGCAGAGTCGCGGCGGTCCAGCATTTT.

CDR3 amino acids: CASSLNRFRSEQYF. The CDR3 nucleotides read TGTGCCAGCAGTTTAAATCGGTTCCGCTCGGAGCAGTACTTC. The V and J genes are TRBV28 and TRBJ2-7; no clear D. V lost 2 bases, J lost 7 bases, and 15 bases lay in between. Germline V gene data show CDR1 as MDHEN and CDR2 as SYDVKM. This CDR3 comprises 14 residues.

The gene calls are TRBV6-5 and TRBJ1-5, with a weak D call TRBD1 (6 bases). The CDR3 is made up of 14 amino acids. Germline V gene lookup returns CDR1 MNHEY and CDR2 SVGAGI. The V end was cut by 4 bases, the J end by 8 bases, with 15 bases between. In DNA, the CDR3 is TGTGCCAGCAGTTTCATAGCGGGGGCTGAGCCCCAGCATTTT. Translated: CASSFIAGAEPQHF.

The V gene is TRBV3-1 (or the pseudogene TRBV3-2), the J gene TRBJ2-7; D possibly corresponds to TRBD2 (6 bases). Germline-derived CDR1 and CDR2 are LGHDT and YNNKEL (reference sequence). This CDR3 has 15 residues. Deletions cut 1 base from V and 5 bases from J, with 15 bases between. DNA of the CDR3: TGTGCCAGCAGCCAAGCCCGCCGGGGAGGCGACGAGCAGTACTTC. Its translation: CASSQARRGGDEQYF.

The chain links TRBV25-1 to TRBJ2-5, with a tentative D call TRBD1 (5 bases). The CDR3 is made up of 15 amino acids. V was shortened by 6 bases and J by 2 bases, with 16 bases between the two germline ends. Germline assignment: CDR1 MGHDK and CDR2 SYGVNS. The chain's CDR3 is CASSPGHRQQETQYF. The CDR3 nucleotides are TGTGCCAGCAGCCCTGGACATCGACAGCAAGAGACCCAGTACTTC. The full variable domain, with the rest looked up from reference TRBV25-1 and TRBJ2-5, is EADIYQTPRYLVIGTGKKITLECSQTMGHDKMYWYQQDPGMELHLIHYSYGVNSTEKGDLSSESTVSRIRTEHFPLTLESARPSHTSQYLCASSPGHRQQETQYFGPGTRLLVL.

The rearrangement links TRBV18 to TRBJ2-7; TRBD2 might be the D (6 bases). Germline loops: CDR1 KGHSH, CDR2 LQKENI. CDR3 length equals 17 residues. The V end lost 4 bases, the J end lost 0 bases, and 19 bases lay between the germline ends. The CDR3 DNA reads TGTGCCAGCTCACGCAATTGGGGGGACGGAGTCTCCTACGAGCAGTACTTC. It codes for CASSRNWGDGVSYEQYF.

The rearrangement uses TRBV7-2 and TRBJ2-7, with TRBD1 matching 9 bases. Trimming took 5 bases from V and 5 from J; bases not matched to a gene: 10. This CDR3 has 15 amino acids. Germline loops: CDR1 SGHTA, CDR2 FQGNSA. In nucleotides, the CDR3 is TGTGCCAGCAGCACCGGAGGGGGACAGGGCCACGAGCAGTACTTC. Protein product: CASSTGGGQGHEQYF. Full variable domain (outside the CDR3, taken from reference TRBV7-2 and TRBJ2-7): GAGVSQSPSNKVTEKGKDVELRCDPISGHTALYWYRQSLGQGLEFLIYFQGNSAPDKSGLPSDRFSAERTGGSVSTLTIQRTQQEDSAVYLCASSTGGGQGHEQYFGPGTRLTVT.

The V call is TRBV5-8, the J call TRBJ2-7; 11 bases are shared with TRBD2. Trimming took 4 bases from V and 2 from J; bases not matched to a gene: 8. This CDR3 has 16 residues. In germline, CDR1 is SGHTS, CDR2 YDEGEE. This CDR3 is CASSPTTSGRAYEQYF. The CDR3, as DNA: TGTGCCAGCAGCCCTACAACTAGCGGGAGAGCCTACGAGCAGTACTTC.

The V gene is TRBV7-8, the J gene TRBJ1-2, with D unresolved. The germline V and J ends were trimmed by 0 bases and 4 bases, with 6 bases remaining between them. This CDR3 comprises 13 residues. CDR1 and CDR2 (germline): SGHVS, FQNEAQ. The CDR3 is CASSLASFYGYTF. The CDR3 DNA reads as TGTGCCAGCAGCTTAGCATCTTTCTATGGCTACACCTTC.

The gene calls are TRBV11-3 and TRBJ1-1; no clear D. The V and J ends lost 1 base and 4 bases respectively, with 13 bases between them. Germline-derived CDR1 and CDR2 are SGHNT and YENEEA. The CDR3 is 15 residues long. The CDR3 sequence: CASSLGVGSGTEAFF. The DNA for the CDR3 is TGTGCCAGCAGCTTAGGCGTTGGGTCGGGCACTGAAGCTTTCTTT.

In its sample, this clone was seen a few times. The chain couples TRBV11-2 to TRBJ2-3; 11 bases line up with TRBD1. Trimming at V came to 4 bases and at J to 3 bases, leaving 0 bases not matched to a gene. Germline V gene data show CDR1 as SGHAT and CDR2 as FQNNGV. This CDR3 region has 14 residues. This CDR3 is CASSWDRGTDTQYF. Here the CDR3 DNA reads TGTGCCAGCAGCTGGGACAGGGGGACAGATACGCAGTATTTT.

The chain carries TRBV6-1 and TRBJ1-1; TRBD1 might be the D (5 bases). Trimming cost V 3 bases and J 4 bases, with 9 bases left between them. The CDR3 consists of 13 residues. The germline gives CDR1 MNHNS, CDR2 SASEGT. CDR3 nucleotide sequence: TGTGCCAGCAGTGATCGGACAATCACTGAAGCTTTCTTT. This encodes CASSDRTITEAFF.

The genes are TRBV7-2 and TRBJ2-5; TRBD2 matches 14 bases. Trimming removed 6 bases from V and 5 bases from J; junction bases left unmatched: 8. Germline V gene sequence: CDR1 SGHTA, CDR2 FQGNSA. The CDR3 has 16 residues. This chain's CDR3 is CASSTRLAGGKETQYF. Here the CDR3 DNA reads TGTGCCAGCAGTACTAGACTAGCGGGAGGGAAGGAGACCCAGTACTTC.

The chain is built from TRBV7-2 and TRBJ1-2; no clear D gene. The germline gives CDR1 SGHTA, CDR2 FQGNSA. Deletions cut 7 bases from V and 6 bases from J, with 24 bases between. The CDR3 is made up of 16 amino acids. The CDR3 loop reads CASNSAWTQPRDGYTF. As DNA, the CDR3 is TGTGCCAGCAACAGCGCGTGGACGCAACCGAGGGATGGCTACACCTTC.

This chain joins TRBV6-6 and TRBJ1-6; 8 bases fit TRBD1. Germline V CDR1 and CDR2: MNHNY, SVGAGI (reference sequence). The trim removed 7 bases at V and 9 bases at J, leaving 8 bases unmatched. The CDR3 is 14 amino acids. CDR3 loop: CASNPQGASSPLHF. Written as DNA, the CDR3 is TGTGCCAGCAACCCTCAGGGGGCGAGTTCACCCCTCCACTTT.

V is TRBV27 and J is TRBJ2-7; 7 positions agree with TRBD1. CDR1 and CDR2 (germline): MNHEY, SMNVEV (reference sequence). This CDR3 is built from 14 residues. The trim removed 5 bases at V and 1 base at J, leaving 5 bases unmatched. As DNA, the CDR3 is TGTGCCAGCAGTGCACCAGGGGGTTCCTACGAGCAGTACTTC. It is translated as CASSAPGGSYEQYF.

The gene calls are TRBV30 and TRBJ1-4; D not certain. The V gene's germline CDR1 is GTSNPN and CDR2 SVGIG (reference sequence). Between the trimmed V and J ends, which lost 4 bases and 0 bases, there was a span of 9 bases. The CDR3 loop spans 14 amino acids. The CDR3 is CAWKTGSTNEKLFF. For the CDR3, the DNA is TGTGCCTGGAAGACGGGGTCAACTAATGAAAAACTGTTTTTT.

CDR3 region: CASSLAGDSYEQYF. CDR3 in DNA: TGTGCCAGCAGCTTAGCGGGGGACTCCTACGAGCAGTACTTC. The V call is TRBV11-3, the J call TRBJ2-7, with a possible D match to TRBD2 (6 bases). Germline assignment: CDR1 SGHNT and CDR2 YENEEA. The CDR3 has 14 residues. With 1 base removed from V and 0 bases from J, the gap between germline ends came to 7 bases.

V and J are TRBV6-2 or TRBV6-3 and TRBJ1-2, with unresolved D. Between the trimmed V and J ends, which lost 3 bases and 2 bases, there was a span of 13 bases. Germline CDR1 is MNHEY and CDR2 is SVGEGT. The CDR3 covers 15 residues. CDR3 nucleotide sequence: TGTGCCAGCAGTTATAGGCGACAATGGAACTATGGCTACACCTTC. Translating gives CASSYRRQWNYGYTF.

This clone appeared a few times. The chain combines TRBV3-1 (or the pseudogene TRBV3-2) with TRBJ1-1; TRBD1 aligns across 9 bases. The length of the CDR3 is 14 residues. Germline V gene lookup returns CDR1 LGHDT and CDR2 YNNKEL (reference sequence). J gave up 5 bases and V 5 bases, and 6 bases lay outside the gene matches. The CDR3 sequence: CASSMTGGWTEAFF. DNA for the CDR3: TGTGCCAGCAGCATGACAGGGGGATGGACTGAAGCTTTCTTT.

The V gene is TRBV7-3, the J gene TRBJ2-3; 7 bases line up with TRBD2. CDR3 size: 14 residues. CDR1 and CDR2 from the germline V gene are SGHTA and FQGTGA. V lost 2 bases, J lost 3 bases, and 2 bases stayed unmatched. CDR3 region: CASSLVGGTDTQYF. The CDR3 DNA is TGTGCCAGCAGCTTAGTGGGAGGGACAGATACGCAGTATTTT.

The chain uses TRBV5-1 and TRBJ1-1; 8 bases align to TRBD1. Per the germline V gene, CDR1 is SGHRS and CDR2 is YFSETQ. The CDR3 runs to 16 residues. J lost 0 bases, V lost 4 bases, and 8 bases had no gene match. CDR3 bases: TGCGCCAGCAGCGGACAGGGTGGGTCCATGAACACTGAAGCTTTCTTT. Translated, it gives CASSGQGGSMNTEAFF.

J is TRBJ1-1 and V is TRBV11-2; 8 bases map to TRBD1. The length of the CDR3 is 14 residues. J lost 3 bases, V lost 5 bases, and 5 bases had no gene match. The germline V gene has CDR1 SGHAT and CDR2 FQNNGV. The CDR3 DNA reads as TGTGCCAGCAGCCTCAGGGGGCTTTACACTGAAGCTTTCTTT. It translates to CASSLRGLYTEAFF.

A remark on this clone: Within the sample, other DNA sequences also encode this same CDR3. CDR3 protein: CASSPPLGAGQPQHF. The CDR3 nucleotides are TGTGCCAGCTCACCACCGTTGGGGGCTGGGCAGCCCCAGCATTTT. J is TRBJ1-5 and V is TRBV18; D might be TRBD1 (6 bases). Deletions cut 0 bases from V and 7 bases from J, with 13 bases between. The germline CDR1 and CDR2 sequences are KGHSH and LQKENI. This CDR3 is built from 15 residues.